This T cell receptor (beta chain) is from a study of beta chain features in type 1 diabetes. Study-wide findings and caveats: TCRB CDR3 length was moderately but significantly reduced in all four CD4+ subsets of Type 1 diabetes patients.

The investigators reverse transcribed all of the isolated RNA, so they sequenced expressed TCRB transcripts. TCRdb keeps only in-frame clones here, not all; method: immunoSEQ multiplex PCR. Of some 350,000 clones in the sample, 13% were seen once. The germline V gene has CDR1 SGHNT and CDR2 YYREEE (reference sequence). The length of the CDR3 is 16 residues. Trimming cost V 4 bases and J 4 bases; bases outside gene matches: 10. This clone was seen only a few times. Antigen specificity is unknown. This chain joins TRBV5-4 and TRBJ2-1; 8 nucleotides align to TRBD2. Source material: naive CD4+ T cells from blood. The sequence came from a woman between 18 and 29 years old with type 1 diabetes. This chain's CDR3 is CASSPGLAELYNEQFF. In nucleotides, the CDR3 is TGTGCCAGCAGCCCAGGACTAGCCGAACTATACAATGAGCAGTTCTTC. Full variable domain (missing parts from reference TRBV5-4 and TRBJ2-1): ETGVTQSPTHLIKTRGQQVTLRCSSQSGHNTVSWYQQALGQGPQFIFQYYREEENGRGNFPPRFSGLQFPNYSSELNVNALELDDSALYLCASSPGLAELYNEQFFGPGTRLTVL.